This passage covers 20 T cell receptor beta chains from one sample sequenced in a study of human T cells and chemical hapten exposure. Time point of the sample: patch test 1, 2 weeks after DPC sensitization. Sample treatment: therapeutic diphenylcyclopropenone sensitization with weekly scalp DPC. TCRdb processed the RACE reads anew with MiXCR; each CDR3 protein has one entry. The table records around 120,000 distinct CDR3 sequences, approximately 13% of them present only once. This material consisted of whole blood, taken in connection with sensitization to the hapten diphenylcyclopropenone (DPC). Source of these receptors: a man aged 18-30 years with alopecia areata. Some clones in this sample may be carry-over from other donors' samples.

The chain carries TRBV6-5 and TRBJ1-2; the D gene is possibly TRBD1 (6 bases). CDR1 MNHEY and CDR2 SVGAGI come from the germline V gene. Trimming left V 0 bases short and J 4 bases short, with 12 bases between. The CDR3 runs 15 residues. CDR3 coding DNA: TGTGCCAGCAGTTACTCCGTTCAGGGGACCTATGGCTACACCTTC. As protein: CASSYSVQGTYGYTF.

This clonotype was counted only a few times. This chain's CDR3 is CASSSGGGGQYV. CDR3 coding DNA: TGTGCCAGCAGCTCGGGAGGTGGAGGGCAGTACGTC. The chain uses TRBV7-9 and TRBJ2-7, with TRBD2 matching 7 bases. The V and J ends lost 4 bases and 9 bases, in that order; junction bases with no gene match: 6. Germline V gene sequence: CDR1 SEHNR, CDR2 FQNEAQ (reference sequence). There are 12 residues in the CDR3.

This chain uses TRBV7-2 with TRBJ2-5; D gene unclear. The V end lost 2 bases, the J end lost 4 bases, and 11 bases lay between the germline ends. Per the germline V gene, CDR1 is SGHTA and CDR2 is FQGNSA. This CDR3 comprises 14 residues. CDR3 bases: TGTGCCAGCAGCTTAAGAAGGCCTGCAGAGACCCAGTACTTC. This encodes CASSLRRPAETQYF.

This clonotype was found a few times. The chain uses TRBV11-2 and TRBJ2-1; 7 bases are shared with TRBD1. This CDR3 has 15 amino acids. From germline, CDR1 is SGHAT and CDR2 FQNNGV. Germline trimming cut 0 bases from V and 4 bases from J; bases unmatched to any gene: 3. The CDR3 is CASSLDAGGYNEQFF. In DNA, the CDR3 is TGTGCCAGCAGCTTAGATGCAGGGGGTTACAATGAGCAGTTCTTC.

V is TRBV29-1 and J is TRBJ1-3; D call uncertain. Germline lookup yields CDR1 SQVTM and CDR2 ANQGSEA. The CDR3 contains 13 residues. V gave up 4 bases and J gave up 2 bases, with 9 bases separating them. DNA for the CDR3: TGCAGCGTTGGGGAAGGGACTGGAAACACCATATATTTT. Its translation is CSVGEGTGNTIYF.

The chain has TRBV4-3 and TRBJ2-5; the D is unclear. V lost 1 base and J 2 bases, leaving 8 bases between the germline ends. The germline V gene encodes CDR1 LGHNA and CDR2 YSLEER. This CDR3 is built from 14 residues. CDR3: CASSQGGIQETQYF. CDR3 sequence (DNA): TGCGCCAGCAGCCAAGGAGGCATTCAAGAGACCCAGTACTTC.

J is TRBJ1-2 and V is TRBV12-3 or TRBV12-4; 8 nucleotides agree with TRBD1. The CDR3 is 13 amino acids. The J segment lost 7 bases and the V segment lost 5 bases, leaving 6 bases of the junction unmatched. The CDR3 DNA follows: TGTGCCAGCAGTCGTCAGGGGGCGGCTGGCTACACCTTC. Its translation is CASSRQGAAGYTF.

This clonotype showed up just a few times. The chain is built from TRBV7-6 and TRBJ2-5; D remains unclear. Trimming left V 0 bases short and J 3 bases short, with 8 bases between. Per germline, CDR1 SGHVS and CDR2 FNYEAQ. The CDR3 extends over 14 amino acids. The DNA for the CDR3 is TGTGCCAGCAGCTTAGCGGCTGACAAAGAGACCCAGTACTTC. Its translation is CASSLAADKETQYF.

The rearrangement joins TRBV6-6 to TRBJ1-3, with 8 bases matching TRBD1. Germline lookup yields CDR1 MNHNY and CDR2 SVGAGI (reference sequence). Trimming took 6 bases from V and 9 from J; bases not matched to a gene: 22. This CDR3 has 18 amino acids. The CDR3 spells CASSQSGTGLGPGGTIYF. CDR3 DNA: TGTGCCAGCAGCCAAAGCGGGACAGGTTTGGGGCCCGGAGGCACCATATATTTT.

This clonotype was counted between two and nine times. The CDR3, as DNA: TGCGCCAGCAGCCGTATGACAGGAAAATCCCATACGCAGTATTTT. Its translation: CASSRMTGKSHTQYF. The gene calls are TRBV4-3 and TRBJ2-3; weak D call: TRBD1 (6 bases). Looked up from germline, CDR1 is LGHNA and CDR2 is YSLEER. Trimming left V 4 bases short and J 7 bases short, with 18 bases between. The CDR3 length is 15 residues.

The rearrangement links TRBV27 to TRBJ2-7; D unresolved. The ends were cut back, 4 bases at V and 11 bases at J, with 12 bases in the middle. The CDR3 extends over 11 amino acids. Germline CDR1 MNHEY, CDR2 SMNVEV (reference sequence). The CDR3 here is CASSSGLVEYF. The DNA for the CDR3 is TGTGCCAGCAGTTCGGGCTTAGTGGAGTACTTC.

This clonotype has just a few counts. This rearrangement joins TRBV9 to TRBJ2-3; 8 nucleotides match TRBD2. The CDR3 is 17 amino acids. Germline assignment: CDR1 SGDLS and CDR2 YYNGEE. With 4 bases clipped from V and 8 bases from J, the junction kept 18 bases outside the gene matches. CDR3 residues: CASSPPGGVLTRSTQYF. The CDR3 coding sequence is TGTGCCAGCAGCCCTCCGGGGGGGGTGTTGACTAGAAGTACGCAGTATTTT.

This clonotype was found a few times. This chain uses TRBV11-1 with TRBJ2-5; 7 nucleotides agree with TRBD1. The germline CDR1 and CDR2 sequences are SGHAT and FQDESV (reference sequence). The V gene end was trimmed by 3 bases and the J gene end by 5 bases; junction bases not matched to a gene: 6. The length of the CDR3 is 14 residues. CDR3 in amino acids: CASSFGQERETQYF. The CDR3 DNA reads TGTGCCAGCAGCTTTGGACAGGAGAGGGAGACCCAGTACTTC.

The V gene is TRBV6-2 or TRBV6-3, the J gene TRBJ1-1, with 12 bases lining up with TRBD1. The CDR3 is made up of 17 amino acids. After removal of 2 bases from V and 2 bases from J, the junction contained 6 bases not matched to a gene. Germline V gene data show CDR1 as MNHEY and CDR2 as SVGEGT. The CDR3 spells CASSYGDRGRLNTEAFF. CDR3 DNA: TGTGCCAGCAGTTACGGGGACAGGGGGCGCCTCAACACTGAAGCTTTCTTT.

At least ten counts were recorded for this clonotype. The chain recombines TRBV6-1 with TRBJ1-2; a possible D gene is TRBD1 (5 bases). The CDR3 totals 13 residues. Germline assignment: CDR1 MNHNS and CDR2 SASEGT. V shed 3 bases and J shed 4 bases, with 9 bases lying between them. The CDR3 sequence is CASSESGFYGYTF. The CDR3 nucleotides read TGTGCCAGCAGTGAGTCAGGGTTCTATGGCTACACCTTC.

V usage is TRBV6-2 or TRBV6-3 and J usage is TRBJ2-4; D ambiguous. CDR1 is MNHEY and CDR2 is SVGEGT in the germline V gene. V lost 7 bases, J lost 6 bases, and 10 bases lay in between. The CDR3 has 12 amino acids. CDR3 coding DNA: TGTGCCAGCATGCCCACTCGAAACATTCAGTACTTC. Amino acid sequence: CASMPTRNIQYF.

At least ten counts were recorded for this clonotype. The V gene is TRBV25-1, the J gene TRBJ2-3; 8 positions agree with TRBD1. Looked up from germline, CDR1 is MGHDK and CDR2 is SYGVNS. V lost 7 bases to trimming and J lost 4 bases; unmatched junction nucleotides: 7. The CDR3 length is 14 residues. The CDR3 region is CASTATGVPDTQYF. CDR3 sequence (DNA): TGTGCCAGCACTGCGACAGGGGTCCCAGATACGCAGTATTTT.

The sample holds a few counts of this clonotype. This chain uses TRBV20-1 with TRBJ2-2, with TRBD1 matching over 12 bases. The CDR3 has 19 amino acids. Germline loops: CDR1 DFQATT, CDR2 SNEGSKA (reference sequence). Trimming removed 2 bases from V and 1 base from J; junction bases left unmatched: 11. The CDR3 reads CSARKPGQGALWNTGELFF. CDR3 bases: TGCAGTGCTAGAAAGCCGGGACAGGGGGCCCTATGGAACACCGGGGAGCTGTTTTTT.

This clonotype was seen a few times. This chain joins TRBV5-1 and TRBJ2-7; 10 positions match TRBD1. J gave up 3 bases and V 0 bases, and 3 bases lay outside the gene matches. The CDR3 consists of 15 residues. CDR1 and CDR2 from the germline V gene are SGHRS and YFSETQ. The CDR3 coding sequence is TGCGCCAGCAGCTTGGAAGGGACAGGGGACTACGAGCAGTACGTC. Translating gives CASSLEGTGDYEQYV.

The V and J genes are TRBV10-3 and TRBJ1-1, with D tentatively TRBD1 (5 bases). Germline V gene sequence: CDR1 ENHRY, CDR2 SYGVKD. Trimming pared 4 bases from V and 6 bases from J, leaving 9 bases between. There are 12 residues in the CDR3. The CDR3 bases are TGTGCCATCAGTGGGCGGGGGTCTGAAGCTTTCTTT. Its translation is CAISGRGSEAFF.